These T cell receptor beta chains were read from a single sample in a study of early T cells in non-severe SARS-CoV-2 infection. TCRdb analysed the 5' RACE reads with MiXCR anew, one entry per CDR3 protein. The repertoire holds 80,000 to 100,000 distinct CDR3 sequences, roughly an eighth seen once, with less than 8.5% in the top ten. What was sequenced was whole blood. The receptors were gathered from an adult who was a healthcare worker with PCR-confirmed SARS-CoV-2 infection or an uninfected control (not recorded which). CDR3s include the opening cysteine and the closing phenylalanine or tryptophan. The D gene is left open where the match is weak. Not every row has a clone size; where given, it reads once, few, many or a size class.

V gene	clone size	D gene	J gene	CDR3 protein	CDR3 DNA
TRBV2	few	-	TRBJ2-7	CASRAGPPFYEQYF	TGTGCCAGCAGAGCAGGGCCCCCCTTCTACGAGCAGTACTTC
TRBV5-4	few	TRBD1	TRBJ1-2	CASSSQTGGSYGYTF	TGTGCCAGCAGCTCGCAGACAGGGGGAAGCTATGGCTACACCTTC
TRBV4-1	few	TRBD2	TRBJ2-3	CASSPGDWAGGDTQYF	TGCGCCAGCAGCCCCGGCGACTGGGCGGGAGGTGATACGCAGTATTTT
TRBV27	-	TRBD2	TRBJ2-3	CASRPRLAGEYTQYF	TGTGCCAGCAGACCGAGGCTAGCGGGAGAGTATACGCAGTATTTT
TRBV11-2	few	TRBD2	TRBJ2-7	CASSLVGTSGYEQYF	TGTGCCAGCAGCTTAGTCGGGACTAGCGGTTACGAGCAGTACTTC
TRBV20-1	few	-	TRBJ2-2	CSARDRSGRTGELFF	TGCAGTGCTAGAGATCGGTCGGGAAGGACCGGGGAGCTGTTTTTT
TRBV4-1	many	-	TRBJ1-5	CASGFGYSNQPQHF	TGCGCCAGCGGTTTCGGCTATAGCAATCAGCCCCAGCATTTT
TRBV6-1	many	TRBD1	TRBJ1-2	CASSEREGRGGYGYTF	TGTGCCAGCAGTGAGCGAGAGGGCAGGGGGGGCTATGGCTACACCTTC
TRBV10-3	many	TRBD1	TRBJ1-4	CAISESQTGRGEKLFF	TGTGCCATCAGTGAGTCACAGACAGGGAGGGGTGAAAAACTGTTTTTT
TRBV30	few	-	TRBJ1-3	CAWSRDRGSENTIYF	TGTGCCTGGAGTAGGGACCGTGGCTCTGAAAACACCATATATTTT
TRBV6-1	-	-	TRBJ2-7	CASSSIHYEQYF	TGTGCCAGCAGCTCGATCCACTACGAGCAGTACTTC
TRBV7-9	few	-	TRBJ2-7	CASSLPLTYEQYF	TGTGCCAGCAGCCTGCCGCTTACCTACGAGCAGTACTTC
TRBV20-1	many	-	TRBJ2-3	CSARDQGTSTDTQYF	TGCAGTGCTAGAGACCAGGGGACTAGCACAGATACGCAGTATTTT
TRBV24-1	many	TRBD1	TRBJ2-2	CATKADRGFTGELFF	TGTGCCACCAAAGCGGACAGGGGGTTTACCGGGGAGCTGTTTTTT
TRBV5-1	many	-	TRBJ1-4	CASSWDREQLFF	TGCGCCAGCAGCTGGGACCGTGAACAACTGTTTTTT
TRBV2	-	TRBD1	TRBJ1-1	CASRRDSGNTEAFF	TGTGCCAGCAGAAGGGACAGTGGGAACACTGAAGCTTTCTTT
TRBV7-2	few	-	TRBJ1-1	CASSLALATTVGAFF	TGTGCCAGCAGCTTGGCCTTGGCTACAACGGTAGGAGCTTTCTTT
TRBV3-1	many	-	TRBJ2-1	CASSPDPYNEQFF	TGTGCCAGCAGCCCGGACCCCTACAATGAGCAGTTCTTC
TRBV20-1	-	-	TRBJ2-2	CSARDLSNTGELFF	TGCAGTGCTAGAGACCTCTCGAACACCGGGGAGCTGTTTTTT
TRBV12-3/TRBV12-4	few	-	TRBJ2-1	CASSFKENNEQFF	TGTGCCAGCAGTTTCAAAGAGAACAATGAGCAGTTCTTC
TRBV10-2	few	TRBD2	TRBJ2-7	CASSEMTSGSYEQYF	TGCGCCAGCAGTGAGATGACTAGCGGCTCCTACGAGCAGTACTTC
TRBV19	few	-	TRBJ2-6	CASSPSERANVLTF	TGTGCCAGTAGCCCCAGTGAGAGGGCCAACGTCCTGACTTTC
TRBV7-9	few	TRBD1	TRBJ2-4	CASSRSGTDNIQYF	TGTGCCAGCAGCCGCTCAGGGACAGACAACATTCAGTACTTC
TRBV27	many	TRBD2	TRBJ2-3	CASSAASGWDTQYF	TGTGCCAGCAGTGCGGCTAGCGGGTGGGATACGCAGTATTTT
TRBV12-3/TRBV12-4	-	-	TRBJ1-1	CASSPRQGRNTEAFF	TGTGCCAGCAGTCCCCGGCAGGGAAGGAACACTGAAGCTTTCTTT
TRBV7-2	-	TRBD2	TRBJ2-3	CASSVTSGRIDTQYF	TGTGCCAGCAGCGTTACTAGCGGGAGGATAGATACGCAGTATTTT
TRBV6-5	-	-	TRBJ2-6	CASSPLGFPSGANVLTF	TGTGCCAGCAGCCCCCTGGGGTTCCCCTCTGGGGCCAACGTCCTGACTTTC
TRBV6-2/TRBV6-3	many	TRBD2	TRBJ2-7	CASSYPERTSRPYEQYF	TGTGCCAGCAGTTACCCGGAAAGGACTAGCCGTCCCTACGAGCAGTACTTC
TRBV12-5	many	TRBD1	TRBJ2-5	CASGPGQGEKETQYF	TGTGCTAGTGGTCCGGGACAGGGGGAGAAAGAGACCCAGTACTTC
TRBV7-9	many	-	TRBJ2-2	CASSLRRNTGELFF	TGTGCCAGCAGCTTAAGGCGGAACACCGGGGAGCTGTTTTTT